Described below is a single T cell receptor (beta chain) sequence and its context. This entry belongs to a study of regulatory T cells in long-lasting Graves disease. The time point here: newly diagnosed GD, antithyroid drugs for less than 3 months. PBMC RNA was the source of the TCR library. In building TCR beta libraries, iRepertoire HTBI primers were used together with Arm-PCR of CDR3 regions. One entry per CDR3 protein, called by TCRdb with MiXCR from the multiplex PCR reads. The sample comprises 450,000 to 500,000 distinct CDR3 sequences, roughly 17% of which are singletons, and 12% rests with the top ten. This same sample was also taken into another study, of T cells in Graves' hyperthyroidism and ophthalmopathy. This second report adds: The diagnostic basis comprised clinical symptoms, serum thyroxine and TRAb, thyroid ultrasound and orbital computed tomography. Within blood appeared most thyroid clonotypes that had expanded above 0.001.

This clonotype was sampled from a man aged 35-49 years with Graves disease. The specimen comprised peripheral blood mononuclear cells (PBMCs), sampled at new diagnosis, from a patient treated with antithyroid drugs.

In nucleotides, the CDR3 is TGTGCCAGCCAAGGACAGGGGAACTATGGCTACACCTTC. Protein product: CASQGQGNYGYTF. The chain uses TRBV19 and TRBJ1-2, with 9 bases matching TRBD1. Germline values: CDR1 LNHDA, CDR2 SQIVND (reference sequence). V dropped 9 bases and J dropped 2; count of bases not matched to a gene: 4. CDR3 length equals 13 residues.